This is a list of T cell receptor beta chains from one sample in a study of cytomegalovirus exposure and HLA in healthy donors. TCRdb's copy holds only in-frame clones and misses some; the assay was immunoSEQ multiplex PCR. This table holds 100,000 to 150,000 clones, approximately 80% found once. The specimen was PBMCs. The receptor set was obtained from a male donor in good health and CMV-seropositive. Each CDR3 is given with its conserved first and last residue. The D gene is left open where the match is weak. Clone size is given for some rows only: seen once, a few or many times, or a class if the clone is expanded.

length: 17
size: few
V: TRBV28
J: TRBJ1-2
D: TRBD1
CDR3: CASSSHFSDREEGGYTF
DNA: TGTGCCAGCAGTTCTCACTTCTCGGACAGGGAAGAGGGGGGCTACACCTTC

length: 15
size: .
V: TRBV6-5
J: TRBJ2-1
D: .
CDR3: CASSRDIGSYNEQFF
DNA: TGTGCCAGCAGCCGGGACATTGGCTCCTACAATGAGCAGTTCTTC

length: 12
size: .
V: TRBV11-2
J: TRBJ2-7
D: .
CDR3: CASSLNSYEQYF
DNA: TGTGCCAGCAGCCTAAACTCCTACGAGCAGTACTTC

length: 14
size: .
V: TRBV5-1
J: TRBJ2-5
D: .
CDR3: CASSLAGSGETQYF
DNA: TGCGCCAGCAGCTTGGCCGGCTCGGGAGAGACCCAGTACTTC

length: 16
size: .
V: TRBV1
J: TRBJ2-5
D: .
CDR3: CTSSQPTGLAQETQYF
DNA: TGCACCAGCAGCCAACCGACAGGGCTTGCCCAAGAGACCCAGTACTTC

length: 14
size: .
V: TRBV2
J: TRBJ2-5
D: .
CDR3: CASSKPLASETQYF
DNA: TGTGCCAGCAGCAAACCGCTAGCGTCAGAGACCCAGTACTTC

length: 15
size: .
V: TRBV5-5
J: TRBJ1-2
D: TRBD1
CDR3: CASSLDRAGNYGYTF
DNA: TGTGCCAGCAGCCTCGACAGGGCGGGTAACTATGGCTACACCTTC

length: 14
size: once
V: TRBV18
J: TRBJ2-7
D: .
CDR3: CASSPLTGSYEQYF
DNA: TGTGCCAGCTCACCACTTACAGGGTCCTACGAGCAGTACTTC

length: 17
size: once
V: TRBV28
J: TRBJ1-5
D: .
CDR3: CASSQWGSGVSDQPQHF
DNA: TGTGCCAGCAGTCAATGGGGATCGGGGGTTAGCGATCAGCCCCAGCATTTT

length: 15
size: .
V: TRBV28
J: TRBJ2-4
D: TRBD1
CDR3: CASTPGQGSKNIQYF
DNA: TGTGCCAGCACCCCGGGACAGGGTTCCAAAAACATTCAGTACTTC

length: 14
size: few
V: TRBV5-5
J: TRBJ2-3
D: .
CDR3: CASSHPKGPDTQYF
DNA: TGTGCCAGCAGCCACCCTAAGGGGCCAGATACGCAGTATTTT

length: 18
size: .
V: TRBV15
J: TRBJ2-7
D: TRBD2
CDR3: CATSRDPPTSGRSYEQYF
DNA: TGTGCCACCAGCAGAGACCCACCCACTAGCGGGAGATCCTACGAGCAGTACTTC

length: 15
size: .
V: TRBV9
J: TRBJ2-7
D: TRBD2
CDR3: CASSPRTSGTGEQYF
DNA: TGTGCCAGCAGCCCTCGGACTAGCGGGACGGGAGAGCAGTACTTC

length: 16
size: .
V: TRBV23-1
J: TRBJ2-1
D: TRBD2
CDR3: CASSPGAGGADNEQFF
DNA: TGCGCCAGCAGTCCGGGGGCGGGAGGTGCCGACAATGAGCAGTTCTTC

length: 14
size: .
V: TRBV6-5
J: TRBJ1-4
D: TRBD1
CDR3: CASSYGTENEKLFF
DNA: TGTGCCAGCAGTTACGGGACAGAAAATGAAAAACTGTTTTTT

length: 16
size: .
V: TRBV5-6
J: TRBJ1-6
D: TRBD1
CDR3: CASSLGQGSNNSPLHF
DNA: TGTGCCAGCAGCTTAGGACAGGGATCCAATAATTCACCCCTCCACTTT

length: 13
size: .
V: TRBV15
J: TRBJ1-1
D: .
CDR3: CATSSLGRTEAFF
DNA: TGTGCCACCAGCAGTCTGGGCCGCACTGAAGCTTTCTTT

length: 15
size: few
V: TRBV5-1
J: TRBJ2-1
D: TRBD1
CDR3: CASSDPGQGSNEQFF
DNA: TGCGCCAGCAGCGATCCGGGACAGGGTAGTAATGAGCAGTTCTTC

length: 16
size: .
V: TRBV18
J: TRBJ1-2
D: .
CDR3: CASSLNEGVPGYGYTF
DNA: TGTGCCAGCTCACTCAACGAGGGAGTTCCCGGCTATGGCTACACCTTC

length: 13
size: .
V: TRBV29-1
J: TRBJ2-5
D: TRBD2
CDR3: CSVGDLAGGEQYF
DNA: TGCAGCGTTGGGGATCTAGCGGGAGGGGAGCAGTACTTC

length: 15
size: .
V: TRBV5-1
J: TRBJ2-3
D: TRBD1
CDR3: CASSQTGASTDTQYF
DNA: TGCGCCAGCAGCCAGACAGGGGCGAGCACAGATACGCAGTATTTT

length: 16
size: few
V: TRBV7-2
J: TRBJ2-5
D: TRBD2
CDR3: CASTARLAGTQETQYF
DNA: TGTGCCAGCACCGCGCGACTAGCGGGGACCCAAGAGACCCAGTACTTC

length: 14
size: few
V: TRBV6-5
J: TRBJ2-4
D: TRBD2
CDR3: CASRPAGDWNIQYF
DNA: TGTGCCAGCAGACCCGCGGGAGATTGGAACATTCAGTACTTC

length: 14
size: .
V: TRBV10-3
J: TRBJ2-2
D: TRBD1
CDR3: CASKGTGNTGELFF
DNA: TGTGCCTCCAAGGGGACAGGGAACACCGGGGAGCTGTTTTTT

length: 16
size: .
V: TRBV7-7
J: TRBJ2-2
D: TRBD1
CDR3: CASSPRTGANTGELFF
DNA: TGTGCCAGCAGCCCCAGGACAGGGGCAAACACCGGGGAGCTGTTTTTT

length: 15
size: .
V: TRBV2
J: TRBJ2-7
D: TRBD2
CDR3: CASTRLAGGTYEQYF
DNA: TGTGCCAGCACCCGACTAGCGGGTGGAACCTACGAGCAGTACTTC

length: 15
size: .
V: TRBV7-2
J: TRBJ2-5
D: TRBD1
CDR3: CASSLHNGQGLEQYF
DNA: TGTGCCAGCAGCTTGCATAACGGACAGGGTCTGGAGCAGTACTTC

length: 15
size: .
V: TRBV15
J: TRBJ1-2
D: TRBD1
CDR3: CATRKTGTGEYGYTF
DNA: TGTGCCACCAGAAAGACCGGGACAGGGGAATATGGCTACACCTTC

length: 13
size: .
V: TRBV2
J: TRBJ2-1
D: .
CDR3: CASSPQTNNEQFF
DNA: TGTGCCAGCAGTCCCCAAACTAACAATGAGCAGTTCTTC

length: 13
size: .
V: TRBV2
J: TRBJ2-7
D: .
CDR3: CASSENHRKEQYF
DNA: TGTGCCAGCAGTGAAAATCACAGGAAGGAGCAGTACTTC

length: 12
size: .
V: TRBV6-5
J: TRBJ2-7
D: .
CDR3: CASSEPRSEQYF
DNA: TGTGCCAGCAGTGAACCTAGGAGCGAGCAGTACTTC

length: 14
size: .
V: TRBV5-6
J: TRBJ1-6
D: TRBD1
CDR3: CASSYRQGNSPLHF
DNA: TGTGCCAGCAGCTACCGACAGGGGAATTCACCCCTCCACTTT

length: 16
size: .
V: TRBV7-3
J: TRBJ2-1
D: .
CDR3: CASSPITRLGGNEQFF
DNA: TGTGCCAGCAGCCCAATTACCCGATTAGGAGGCAATGAGCAGTTCTTC

length: 17
size: .
V: TRBV28
J: TRBJ1-6
D: .
CDR3: CASSLVRQGSGYSPLHF
DNA: TGTGCCAGCAGTTTAGTTCGGCAGGGCTCGGGTTATTCACCCCTCCACTTT

length: 15
size: .
V: TRBV15
J: TRBJ1-2
D: .
CDR3: CATSSARRDSYGYTF
DNA: TGTGCCACCAGCTCTGCCCGCAGGGATAGCTATGGCTACACCTTC

length: 16
size: .
V: TRBV4-1
J: TRBJ2-7
D: .
CDR3: CASSQAVSAGFYEQYF
DNA: TGCGCCAGCAGCCAAGCCGTCTCAGCAGGATTTTACGAGCAGTACTTC